The 14 T cell receptor beta chains presented below share a single source sample, sequenced in a study of blood T cells in healthy people across ages. A second PCR of 7 to 11 cycles used a sample-barcoded 5' primer and a J-beta primer mix. TCRdb ran MiXCR on the 5' RACE reads and lists one entry per CDR3 protein. The repertoire holds 700,000 to 1,000,000 distinct CDR3 sequences, with around two fifths as singletons. The specimen was blood. These receptors were obtained from a man between 60 and 75 years old in good health.

This clonotype has a handful of counts. This chain joins TRBV6-5 and TRBJ2-7; 8 bases match TRBD1. V lost 6 bases, J lost 0 bases, and 4 bases stayed unmatched. Per germline, CDR1 MNHEY and CDR2 SVGAGI. This CDR3 is built from 14 residues. In DNA, the CDR3 is TGTGCCAGCAGGTGGACAGGGAGCTCCTACGAGCAGTACTTC. Encoded protein: CASRWTGSSYEQYF.

This clonotype has just a few counts. The chain carries TRBV12-3 or TRBV12-4 and TRBJ2-1, with 11 bases that match TRBD2. The CDR3 totals 15 residues. The J segment lost 5 bases and the V segment lost 5 bases, leaving 5 bases of the junction unmatched. The CDR3 spells CASSTGTSGNNEQFF. CDR3 in DNA: TGTGCCAGCAGTACCGGGACTAGCGGCAACAATGAGCAGTTCTTC.

As to this clonotype: This may stem from a read error, because a much larger clone lies one nucleotide away. The V call is TRBV27, the J call TRBJ1-6; TRBD1 aligns across 9 bases. This CDR3 has 14 amino acids. V lost 6 bases and J lost 10; bases outside the gene matches: 7. Germline loops: CDR1 MNHEY, CDR2 SMNVEV (reference sequence). In DNA, the CDR3 is TGTGCCAGCAGAGCAGGGACAGGGAGGTCACCCCTCCACTTT. Translated, it gives CASRAGTGRSPLHF.

The chain couples TRBV3-1 to TRBJ2-7, with TRBD1 matching over 9 bases. Germline lookup yields CDR1 LGHDT and CDR2 YNNKEL (reference sequence). The CDR3 runs 15 residues. The junction had 7 bases not matched to a gene; V was cut back by 2 bases and J by 5 bases. CDR3 amino acids: CASSQPGQGIDEQYF. In DNA form, the CDR3 reads TGTGCCAGCAGCCAACCGGGACAGGGTATCGACGAGCAGTACTTC.

This clonotype turned up a few times. V is TRBV4-3 and J is TRBJ1-2; D call uncertain. The V gene's germline CDR1 is LGHNA and CDR2 YSLEER. V shed 4 bases and J shed 0 bases, with 9 bases lying between them. The CDR3 length is 14 residues. The CDR3 region is CASSPQYPNYGYTF. The CDR3 DNA follows: TGCGCCAGCAGCCCTCAATACCCTAACTATGGCTACACCTTC.

With regard to this clonotype: One end of the junction is discordant with germline, which a read error may explain. This sequence joins TRBV7-9 and TRBJ2-1; 8 bases fit TRBD2. The CDR3 loop spans 16 amino acids. The germline CDR1 and CDR2 sequences are SEHNR and FQNEAQ (reference sequence). CDR3 nucleotide sequence: TGTGCCAGCAGCTTAGAGGCGGGGGGATCCTACGATGAGCAGTTCTTC. This gives the protein CASSLEAGGSYDEQFF. The entire variable domain, with the rest obtained from reference TRBV7-9 and TRBJ2-1, is as follows: DTGVSQNPRHKITKRGQNVTFRCDPISEHNRLYWYRQTLGQGPEFLTYFQNEAQLEKSRLLSDRFSAERPKGSFSTLEIQRTEQGDSAMYLCASSLEAGGSYDEQFFGPGTRLTVL.

Regarding this clonotype: Mismatch with germline at one junction end may stem from a read error. V and J are TRBV20-1 and TRBJ2-7, with 7 bases fitting TRBD1. Per germline, CDR1 DFQATT and CDR2 SNEGSKA (reference sequence). This CDR3 contains 14 residues. The CDR3 DNA follows: TGCAGTGCTAGATTCCGGGACAGCTTCTACGGGCAGTACTTC. This codes for CSARFRDSFYGQYF.

The gene calls are TRBV10-3 and TRBJ1-3, with D unresolved. Trimming took 4 bases from V and 0 from J, leaving 10 bases between them. The CDR3 covers 15 residues. Germline V lookup: CDR1 ENHRY, CDR2 SYGVKD. The CDR3 sequence is CAISAGPVSGNTIYF. CDR3 coding DNA: TGTGCCATCAGTGCCGGGCCCGTCTCTGGAAACACCATATATTTT.

This chain uses TRBV28 with TRBJ2-5; the D gene is possibly TRBD2 (5 bases). The CDR3 has 14 residues. Trimming removed 6 bases at V and 7 bases at J, with 18 bases between. CDR1 MDHEN and CDR2 SYDVKM come from the germline V gene. The CDR3 loop is CASSQRLPGLTQYF. The CDR3 DNA follows: TGTGCCAGCAGCCAAAGACTGCCGGGGTTGACCCAGTACTTC.

This rearrangement joins TRBV27 to TRBJ1-2; perhaps TRBD1 as D (6 bases). This CDR3 has 15 amino acids. V was clipped by 4 bases and J by 6 bases, with 18 bases between them. The germline gives CDR1 MNHEY, CDR2 SMNVEV (reference sequence). The CDR3 sequence is CASSYQGSSLDGYTF. The CDR3, as DNA: TGTGCCAGCAGTTATCAGGGGTCAAGTCTCGATGGCTACACCTTC.

This chain links TRBV12-3 or TRBV12-4 with TRBJ2-1; D ambiguous. Trimming stripped 5 bases from V and 5 bases from J, with 13 bases between. The CDR3 has 14 residues. The CDR3 protein is CASSPGRMDNEQFF. CDR3 nucleotide sequence: TGTGCCAGCAGTCCCGGACGGATGGACAATGAGCAGTTCTTC.

V gene TRBV6-1 combines with J gene TRBJ1-4, with unresolved D. The CDR3 sequence is 12 residues long. V was shortened by 3 bases and J by 4 bases, with 3 bases between the two germline ends. Germline V gene lookup returns CDR1 MNHNS and CDR2 SASEGT. The CDR3 loop is CASSDNNEKLFF. DNA of the CDR3: TGTGCCAGCAGTGACAATAATGAAAAACTGTTTTTT.

This clonotype was found a few times. The chain combines TRBV7-9 with TRBJ2-5; D could derive from TRBD1 or TRBD2 (6 bases each). Trimming cost V 5 bases and J 7 bases, with 23 bases left between them. The germline CDR1 and CDR2 sequences are SEHNR and FQNEAQ (reference sequence). CDR3 length: 16 residues. In DNA, the CDR3 is TGTGCCAGCAGCCCCAGGGGTCTGCGGGAACTTGCGACCCAGTACTTC. Protein sequence: CASSPRGLRELATQYF.

The chain couples TRBV20-1 to TRBJ2-1, with a tentative D call TRBD2 (6 bases). Germline V gives CDR1 DFQATT, CDR2 SNEGSKA (reference sequence). Trimming stripped 8 bases from V and 9 bases from J, with 20 bases between. The CDR3 runs 13 residues. The CDR3 region has the DNA TGCAGTTTACGGCGGGGAGGATGGAGTGAGCAGTTCTTC. The encoded protein is CSLRRGGWSEQFF.